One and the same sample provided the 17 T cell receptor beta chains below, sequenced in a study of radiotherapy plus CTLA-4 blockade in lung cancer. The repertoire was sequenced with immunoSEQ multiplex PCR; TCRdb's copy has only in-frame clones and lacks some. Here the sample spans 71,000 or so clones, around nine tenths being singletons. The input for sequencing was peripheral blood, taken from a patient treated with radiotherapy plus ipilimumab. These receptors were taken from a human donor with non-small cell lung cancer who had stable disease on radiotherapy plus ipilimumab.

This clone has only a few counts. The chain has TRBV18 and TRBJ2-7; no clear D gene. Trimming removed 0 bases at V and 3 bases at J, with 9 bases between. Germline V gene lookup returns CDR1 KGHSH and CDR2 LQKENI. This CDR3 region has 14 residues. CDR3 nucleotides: TGTGCCAGCTCACCACCTTTTGGACGCTACGAGCAGTACTTC. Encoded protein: CASSPPFGRYEQYF.

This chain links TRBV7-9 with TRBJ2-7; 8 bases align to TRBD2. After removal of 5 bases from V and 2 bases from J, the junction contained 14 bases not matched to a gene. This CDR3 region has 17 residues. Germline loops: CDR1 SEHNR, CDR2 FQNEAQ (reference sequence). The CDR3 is CASSHTGRREAAYEQYF. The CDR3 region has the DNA TGTGCCAGCAGCCACACAGGGAGGCGGGAGGCAGCCTACGAGCAGTACTTC.

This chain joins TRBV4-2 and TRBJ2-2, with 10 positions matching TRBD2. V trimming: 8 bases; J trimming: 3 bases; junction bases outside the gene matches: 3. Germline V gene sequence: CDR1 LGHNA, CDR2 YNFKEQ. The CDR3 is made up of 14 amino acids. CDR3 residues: CASRSGRDTGELFF. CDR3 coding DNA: TGTGCCAGCCGAAGCGGGAGGGACACCGGGGAGCTGTTTTTT.

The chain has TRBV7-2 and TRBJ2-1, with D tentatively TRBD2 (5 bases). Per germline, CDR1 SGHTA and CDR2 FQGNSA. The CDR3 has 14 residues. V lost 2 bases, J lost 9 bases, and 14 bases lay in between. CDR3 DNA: TGTGCCAGCAGCTTAAATGGTGGCGAGGGTGAGCAGTTCTTC. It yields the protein CASSLNGGEGEQFF. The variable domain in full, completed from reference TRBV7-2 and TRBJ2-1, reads GAGVSQSPSNKVTEKGKDVELRCDPISGHTALYWYRQSLGQGLEFLIYFQGNSAPDKSGLPSDRFSAERTGGSVSTLTIQRTQQEDSAVYLCASSLNGGEGEQFFGPGTRLTVL.

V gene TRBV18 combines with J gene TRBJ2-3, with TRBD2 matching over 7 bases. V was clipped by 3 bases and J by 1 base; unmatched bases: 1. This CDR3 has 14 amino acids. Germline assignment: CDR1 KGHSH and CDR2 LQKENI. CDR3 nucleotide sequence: TGTGCCAGCTCACCTCTAGCGGGCACAGATACGCAGTATTTT. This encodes CASSPLAGTDTQYF.

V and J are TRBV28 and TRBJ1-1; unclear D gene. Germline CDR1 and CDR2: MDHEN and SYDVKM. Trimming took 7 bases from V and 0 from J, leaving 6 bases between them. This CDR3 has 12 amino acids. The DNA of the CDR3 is TGTGCCAGCACTAGCGTGAACACTGAAGCTTTCTTT. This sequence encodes CASTSVNTEAFF.

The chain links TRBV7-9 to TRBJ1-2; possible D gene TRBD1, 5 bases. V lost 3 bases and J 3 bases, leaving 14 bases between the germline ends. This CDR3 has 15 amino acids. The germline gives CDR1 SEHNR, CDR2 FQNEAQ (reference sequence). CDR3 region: CASSFGREVDYGYTF. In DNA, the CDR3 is TGTGCCAGCAGCTTCGGCAGGGAGGTTGACTATGGCTACACCTTC.

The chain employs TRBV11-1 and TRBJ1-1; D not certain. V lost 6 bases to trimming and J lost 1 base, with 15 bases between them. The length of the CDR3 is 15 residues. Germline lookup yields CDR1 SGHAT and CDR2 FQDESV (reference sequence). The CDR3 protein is CASSRDVFSNTEAFF. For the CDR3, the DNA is TGTGCCAGCAGTCGAGACGTTTTCTCGAACACTGAAGCTTTCTTT.

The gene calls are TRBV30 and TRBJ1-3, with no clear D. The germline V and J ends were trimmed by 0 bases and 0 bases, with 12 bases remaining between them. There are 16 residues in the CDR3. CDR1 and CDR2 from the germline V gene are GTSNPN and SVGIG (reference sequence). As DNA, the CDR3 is TGTGCCTGGAGTGTCGGGGATCGTCCCTCTGGAAACACCATATATTTT. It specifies CAWSVGDRPSGNTIYF.

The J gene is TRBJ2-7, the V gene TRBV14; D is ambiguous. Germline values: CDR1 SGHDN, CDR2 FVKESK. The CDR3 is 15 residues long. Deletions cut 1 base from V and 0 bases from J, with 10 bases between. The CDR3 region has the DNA TGTGCCAGCAGCCAAGCTTTAAGGTTCTCCTACGAGCAGTACTTC. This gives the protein CASSQALRFSYEQYF.

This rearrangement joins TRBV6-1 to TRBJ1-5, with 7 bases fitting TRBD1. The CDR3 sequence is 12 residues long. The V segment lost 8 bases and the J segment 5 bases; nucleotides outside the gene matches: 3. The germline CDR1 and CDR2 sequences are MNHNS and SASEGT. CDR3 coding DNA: TGTGCCAGCCGACAGGGTGATCAGCCCCAGCATTTT. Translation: CASRQGDQPQHF.

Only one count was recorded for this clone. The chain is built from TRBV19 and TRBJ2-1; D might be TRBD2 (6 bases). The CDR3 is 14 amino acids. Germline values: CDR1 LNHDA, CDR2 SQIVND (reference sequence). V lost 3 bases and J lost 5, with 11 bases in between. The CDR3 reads CASSILLANNEQFF. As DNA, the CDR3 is TGTGCCAGTAGTATCCTCCTAGCGAACAATGAGCAGTTCTTC. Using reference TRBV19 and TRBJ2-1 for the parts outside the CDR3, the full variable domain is DGGITQSPKYLFRKEGQNVTLSCEQNLNHDAMYWYRQDPGQGLRLIYYSQIVNDFQKGDIAEGYSVSREKKESFPLTVTSAQKNPTAFYLCASSILLANNEQFFGPGTRLTVL.

CDR3 amino acids: CASSNQGGYNSPLHF. The CDR3 DNA is TGTGCCAGCAGCAACCAGGGGGGATATAATTCACCCCTCCACTTT. This sequence joins TRBV21-1 and TRBJ1-6; the DNA was not used to check the table's D call, TRBD1. TRBV21-1 is given as a pseudogene. The CDR3 consists of 15 residues.

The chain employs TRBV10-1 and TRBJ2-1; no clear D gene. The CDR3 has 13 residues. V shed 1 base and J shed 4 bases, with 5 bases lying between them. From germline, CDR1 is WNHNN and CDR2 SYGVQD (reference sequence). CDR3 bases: TGCGCCAGCAGTGAGTTCTTTTACAATGAGCAGTTCTTC. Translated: CASSEFFYNEQFF.

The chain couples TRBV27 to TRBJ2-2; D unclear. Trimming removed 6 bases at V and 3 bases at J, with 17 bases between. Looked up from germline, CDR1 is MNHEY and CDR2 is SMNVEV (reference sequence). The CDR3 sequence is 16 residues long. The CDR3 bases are TGTGCCAGCAGGAGTACTAAAGCTCCTTACACCGGGGAGCTGTTTTTT. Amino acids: CASRSTKAPYTGELFF.

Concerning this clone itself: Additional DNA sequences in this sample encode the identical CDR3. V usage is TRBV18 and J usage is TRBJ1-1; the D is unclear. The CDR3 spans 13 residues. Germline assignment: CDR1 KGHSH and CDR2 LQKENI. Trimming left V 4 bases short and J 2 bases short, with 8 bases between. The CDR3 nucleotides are TGTGCCAGCTCACGGGGAGGAAACACTGAAGCTTTCTTT. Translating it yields CASSRGGNTEAFF.

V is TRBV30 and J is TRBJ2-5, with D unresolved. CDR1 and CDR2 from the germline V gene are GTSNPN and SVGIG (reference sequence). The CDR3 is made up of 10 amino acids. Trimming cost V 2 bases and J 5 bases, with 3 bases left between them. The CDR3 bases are TGTGCCTGGAGTCGTGAGACCCAGTACTTC. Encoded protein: CAWSRETQYF.